A single sample is the source of the 31 T cell receptor beta chains below, sequenced in a study of immune evolution from preneoplasia to lung adenocarcinoma. Here immunoSEQ multiplex PCR was the method, and the copy in TCRdb shows in-frame clones only, minus some. The repertoire holds roughly 28,000 clones, with about 74% as singletons. Sample: FFPE invasive lung adenocarcinoma tissue. Receptors originate from a person between 55 and 70 years old with invasive lung adenocarcinoma. Some clones in this sample may be carry-over from other donors' samples.

This chain connects TRBV10-3 to TRBJ2-5, with a weak D call TRBD1 (6 bases). The germline V gene has CDR1 ENHRY and CDR2 SYGVKD. V lost 5 bases, J lost 0 bases, and 10 bases lay in between. This CDR3 is built from 14 residues. The CDR3 loop is CAISSRDNQETQYF. The CDR3 DNA sequence: TGTGCCATCAGTTCCCGGGACAACCAAGAGACCCAGTACTTC.

This chain connects TRBV11-2 to TRBJ2-4, with a tentative D call TRBD2 (6 bases). Deletions cut 5 bases from V and 9 bases from J, with 11 bases between. The CDR3 consists of 12 residues. Per germline, CDR1 SGHAT and CDR2 FQNNGV. CDR3 in amino acids: CASSGDGGIQYF. CDR3 DNA sequence: TGTGCCAGCAGCGGGGACGGGGGCATTCAGTACTTC.

As for this clone: Distinct nucleotide sequences in the sample also encode this CDR3. This chain connects TRBV11-2 to TRBJ2-3; D is unresolved. The V and J ends lost 1 base and 5 bases respectively, with 4 bases between them. Germline V lookup: CDR1 SGHAT, CDR2 FQNNGV. This CDR3 is 12 amino acids long. The CDR3 bases are TGTGCCAGCAGCTTAGCGGAAGATACGCAGTATTTT. It yields the protein CASSLAEDTQYF.

The V call is TRBV4-1, the J call TRBJ2-7, with D uncertain. V was clipped by 2 bases and J by 3 bases, with 11 bases between them. CDR3 size: 14 residues. Looked up from germline, CDR1 is MGHRA and CDR2 is YSYEKL. DNA for the CDR3: TGCGCCAGCAGCCAATCCTCGAATGACTACGAGCAGTACTTC. Protein: CASSQSSNDYEQYF.

The chain employs TRBV4-1 and TRBJ2-5; D ambiguous. Germline loops: CDR1 MGHRA, CDR2 YSYEKL. V lost 0 bases to trimming and J lost 9 bases, with 14 bases between them. The length of the CDR3 is 14 residues. The CDR3 here is CASSQELGVPAQYF. Written as DNA, the CDR3 is TGCGCCAGCAGCCAAGAATTGGGCGTCCCGGCCCAGTACTTC.

This chain connects TRBV28 to TRBJ1-2; 7 nucleotides agree with TRBD1. The CDR3 is 13 amino acids. Germline CDR1 reads MDHEN; CDR2 reads SYDVKM. V was clipped by 4 bases and J by 2 bases; unmatched bases: 1. CDR3 sequence reads: CASSSQGNYGYTF. CDR3 bases: TGTGCCAGCAGTTCACAGGGGAACTATGGCTACACCTTC.

This clone was picked up a small number of times. The V call is TRBV7-2, the J call TRBJ2-2; weak D call: TRBD1 (5 bases). V lost 7 bases, J lost 7 bases, and 16 bases lay in between. CDR1 SGHTA and CDR2 FQGNSA come from the germline V gene. The CDR3 is 14 amino acids. CDR3 sequence: CASTPRQSGGELFF. CDR3 coding DNA: TGTGCCAGCACCCCTCGACAGAGTGGCGGGGAGCTGTTTTTT. Full variable domain (rest looked up from reference TRBV7-2 and TRBJ2-2): GAGVSQSPSNKVTEKGKDVELRCDPISGHTALYWYRQSLGQGLEFLIYFQGNSAPDKSGLPSDRFSAERTGGSVSTLTIQRTQQEDSAVYLCASTPRQSGGELFFGEGSRLTVL.

This sequence joins TRBV5-4 and TRBJ2-2, with 14 bases identical to TRBD2. The J segment lost 4 bases and the V segment lost 4 bases, leaving 6 bases of the junction unmatched. The CDR3 contains 17 residues. From germline, CDR1 is SGHNT and CDR2 YYREEE (reference sequence). The CDR3 here is CASSAGTSGSGTGELFF. CDR3 nucleotides: TGTGCCAGCAGCGCCGGGACTAGCGGGAGCGGCACCGGGGAGCTGTTTTTT.

This rearrangement joins TRBV4-1 to TRBJ2-2; 8 bases are shared with TRBD2. Germline loops: CDR1 MGHRA, CDR2 YSYEKL. CDR3 length: 17 residues. V gave up 0 bases and J gave up 4 bases; unmatched junction bases: 7. The DNA for the CDR3 is TGCGCCAGCAGCCAAGAGGCAAGCGGGGGTAGCACCGGGGAGCTGTTTTTT. It codes for CASSQEASGGSTGELFF.

The count of this clone is one. The J gene is TRBJ2-5, the V gene TRBV10-2; D remains ambiguous. The germline V gene encodes CDR1 WSHSY and CDR2 SAAADI. This CDR3 is 13 amino acids long. Trimming pared 4 bases from V and 2 bases from J, leaving 8 bases between. CDR3 residues: CASSVRAQETQYF. In nucleotides, the CDR3 is TGCGCCAGCAGTGTTAGGGCACAAGAGACCCAGTACTTC.

This clone was seen more than once but under ten times. This chain joins TRBV5-5 and TRBJ2-5; TRBD2 is a possible D gene (5 bases). CDR1 and CDR2 (germline): SGHKS, YYEKEE (reference sequence). The CDR3 totals 13 residues. Trimming took off 4 bases at V and 5 bases at J, with 12 bases between the two ends. CDR3 bases: TGTGCCAGCAGCGCCGGGAATCGGGAGACCCAGTACTTC. Its protein is CASSAGNRETQYF.

CDR3 loop: CASSLVASGYNEQFF. The DNA of the CDR3 is TGTGCCAGCAGCTTAGTGGCTAGCGGTTACAATGAGCAGTTCTTC. The rearrangement uses TRBV7-8 and TRBJ2-1; 7 bases agree with TRBD2. The J segment lost 4 bases and the V segment lost 1 base, leaving 4 bases of the junction unmatched. The germline gives CDR1 SGHVS, CDR2 FQNEAQ. This CDR3 contains 15 residues.

The rearrangement links TRBV28 to TRBJ1-4; 7 bases line up with TRBD1. J lost 4 bases, V lost 4 bases, and 6 bases had no gene match. The CDR3 is 15 amino acids. Germline values: CDR1 MDHEN, CDR2 SYDVKM. The CDR3 is CASSSPGQYNEKLFF. CDR3 bases: TGTGCCAGCAGTTCCCCGGGACAGTATAATGAAAAACTGTTTTTT.

The rearrangement joins TRBV6-5 to TRBJ2-7; 9 bases align to TRBD1. With 3 bases clipped from V and 3 bases from J, the junction kept 6 bases outside the gene matches. There are 15 residues in the CDR3. Germline V gene lookup returns CDR1 MNHEY and CDR2 SVGAGI. The CDR3 here is CASSYRGQGGYEQYF. In DNA form, the CDR3 reads TGTGCCAGCAGTTATCGGGGACAGGGAGGCTACGAGCAGTACTTC.

V is TRBV7-9 and J is TRBJ1-1; 7 nucleotides agree with TRBD1. With 5 bases clipped from V and 3 bases from J, the junction kept 9 bases outside the gene matches. The CDR3 spans 15 residues. CDR1 SEHNR and CDR2 FQNEAQ come from the germline V gene (reference sequence). The CDR3 reads CASSVQTGRDTEAFF. CDR3 in DNA: TGTGCCAGCAGCGTACAGACAGGGCGGGACACTGAAGCTTTCTTT.

CDR3 sequence: CASRRTQGTEAFF. CDR3 coding DNA: TGTGCCAGCAGACGCACGCAAGGGACTGAAGCTTTCTTT. J is TRBJ1-1 and V is TRBV7-8; D remains ambiguous. The germline V and J ends were trimmed by 6 bases and 5 bases, with 13 bases remaining between them. Germline CDR1 and CDR2: SGHVS and FQNEAQ. The CDR3 length is 13 residues.

The chain joins TRBV30 to TRBJ2-2; unclear D gene. V lost 0 bases, J lost 8 bases, and 13 bases lay in between. Germline V gives CDR1 GTSNPN, CDR2 SVGIG (reference sequence). This CDR3 has 14 amino acids. CDR3 loop: CAWSVRVLLGELFF. DNA of the CDR3: TGTGCCTGGAGTGTACGGGTCCTCCTTGGGGAGCTGTTTTTT.

The rearrangement uses TRBV6-6 and TRBJ2-1; D tentatively fits TRBD1 or TRBD2 (5 bases each). Deletions cut 6 bases from V and 7 bases from J, with 10 bases between. The CDR3 extends over 12 amino acids. CDR1 and CDR2 from the germline V gene are MNHNY and SVGAGI (reference sequence). This chain's CDR3 is CASRREGNEQFF. Here the CDR3 DNA reads TGTGCCAGCAGACGAGAGGGGAATGAGCAGTTCTTC.

This clone was counted a single time. This chain links TRBV11-2 with TRBJ2-7; maybe TRBD2 (6 bases). V lost 0 bases to trimming and J lost 0 bases, with 9 bases between them. The germline V gene has CDR1 SGHAT and CDR2 FQNNGV. There are 15 residues in the CDR3. This chain's CDR3 is CASSLERGFSYEQYF. The CDR3 nucleotides read TGTGCCAGCAGCTTAGAGCGGGGATTCTCCTACGAGCAGTACTTC.

This clone is judged medium-sized. This chain connects TRBV29-1 to TRBJ1-3; no clear D gene. V was shortened by 4 bases and J by 0 bases, with 10 bases between the two germline ends. This CDR3 has 14 residues. The V gene's germline CDR1 is SQVTM and CDR2 ANQGSEA. CDR3 sequence (DNA): TGCAGCGTTGGGGAGACAAGCTCTGGAAACACCATATATTTT. Protein: CSVGETSSGNTIYF. Using reference TRBV29-1 and TRBJ1-3 for the parts outside the CDR3, the full variable domain is SAVISQKPSRDICQRGTSLTIQCQVDSQVTMMFWYRQQPGQSLTLIATANQGSEATYESGFVIDKFPISRPNLTFSTLTVSNMSPEDSSIYLCSVGETSSGNTIYFGEGSWLTVV.

This chain joins TRBV28 and TRBJ2-3, with D maybe TRBD1 (7 bases). The CDR3 consists of 14 residues. CDR1 is MDHEN, CDR2 SYDVKM, per germline. With 6 bases removed from V and 2 bases from J, the gap between germline ends came to 12 bases. This CDR3 reads CASSIRGATDTQYF. DNA for the CDR3: TGTGCCAGCAGCATCAGGGGGGCCACAGATACGCAGTATTTT. Based on the CDR3 plus reference TRBV28 and TRBJ2-3, the full variable domain is DVKVTQSSRYLVKRTGEKVFLECVQDMDHENMFWYRQDPGLGLRLIYFSYDVKMKEKGDIPEGYSVSREKKERFSLILESASTNQTSMYLCASSIRGATDTQYFGPGTRLTVL.

This clone occurred a few times. CDR3 in amino acids: CASSPLSSSYEQYF. The CDR3 DNA is TGTGCCAGCAGTCCCCTGAGTTCGTCCTACGAGCAGTACTTC. The chain couples TRBV28 to TRBJ2-7; D gene unclear. The CDR3 loop spans 14 amino acids. Germline V gene sequence: CDR1 MDHEN, CDR2 SYDVKM. V was trimmed by 5 bases and J by 1 base, leaving 12 bases between them.

The chain links TRBV11-3 to TRBJ2-5; 12 bases are a match to TRBD2. The CDR3 runs to 16 residues. Losses at the gene ends were 5 bases for V and 2 bases for J; bases not matched to a gene: 6. The germline CDR1 and CDR2 sequences are SGHNT and YENEEA. The CDR3 DNA sequence: TGTGCCAGCAGCCCCGGACTAGCGGGGATACAAGAGACCCAGTACTTC. This translates into CASSPGLAGIQETQYF.

This chain connects TRBV2 to TRBJ2-5; unclear D gene. This CDR3 region has 12 residues. Germline loops: CDR1 SNHLY, CDR2 FYNNEI. The V gene lost 6 bases and the J gene lost 3 bases, with 8 bases spanning the gap. CDR3 in amino acids: CASSLVEETQYF. In DNA form, the CDR3 reads TGTGCCAGCAGCCTAGTCGAAGAGACCCAGTACTTC.

In the case of this clone: Additional DNA sequences in this sample encode the identical CDR3. J is TRBJ2-5 and V is TRBV30; D uncertain. Germline V lookup: CDR1 GTSNPN, CDR2 SVGIG (reference sequence). V was clipped by 4 bases and J by 0 bases, with 6 bases between them. This CDR3 has 12 residues. The CDR3 bases are TGTGCCTGGAAAGGAAACCAAGAGACCCAGTACTTC. This encodes CAWKGNQETQYF.

V gene TRBV7-2 combines with J gene TRBJ2-3; 11 nucleotides line up with TRBD2. CDR1 is SGHTA, CDR2 FQGNSA, per germline. The CDR3 is 17 residues long. Trimming removed 5 bases from V and 0 bases from J; junction bases left unmatched: 7. CDR3 in amino acids: CASSVTRTSGSTDTQYF. The CDR3, as DNA: TGTGCCAGCAGCGTGACTCGGACTAGCGGGAGCACAGATACGCAGTATTTT. Full variable domain (outside the CDR3, taken from reference TRBV7-2 and TRBJ2-3): GAGVSQSPSNKVTEKGKDVELRCDPISGHTALYWYRQSLGQGLEFLIYFQGNSAPDKSGLPSDRFSAERTGGSVSTLTIQRTQQEDSAVYLCASSVTRTSGSTDTQYFGPGTRLTVL.

This rearrangement joins TRBV28 to TRBJ2-1, with 8 bases identical to TRBD1. The germline V gene has CDR1 MDHEN and CDR2 SYDVKM. With 8 bases clipped from V and 4 bases from J, the junction kept 19 bases outside the gene matches. The CDR3 loop spans 18 amino acids. CDR3: CASPPSTGPRTGYNEQFF. CDR3 in DNA: TGTGCCAGCCCTCCCTCTACAGGGCCCCGGACAGGGTACAATGAGCAGTTCTTC.

The V and J genes are TRBV9 and TRBJ2-1; 11 positions agree with TRBD2. Germline V gives CDR1 SGDLS, CDR2 YYNGEE. The CDR3 sequence is 21 residues long. V dropped 1 base and J dropped 8; count of bases not matched to a gene: 23. CDR3 coding DNA: TGTGCCAGCAGCGTAAGGGTGGTCGGACTAGCGGGCAGCGGTACTTTAGATGAGCAGTTCTTC. This codes for CASSVRVVGLAGSGTLDEQFF.

The chain carries TRBV28 and TRBJ2-7; D is unresolved. Germline CDR1 MDHEN, CDR2 SYDVKM. This CDR3 has 15 amino acids. V was clipped by 5 bases and J by 0 bases, with 14 bases between them. CDR3 sequence (DNA): TGTGCCAGCAGTCCCGAAACCTGGAACTCCTACGAGCAGTACTTC. This gives the protein CASSPETWNSYEQYF.

This clone was seen just once. The chain links TRBV11-3 to TRBJ1-5, with 8 nucleotides matching TRBD1. Germline CDR1 is SGHNT and CDR2 is YENEEA. Unmatched junction bases numbered 12, after V lost 5 bases and J lost 0 bases. CDR3 length: 18 residues. CDR3 in DNA: TGTGCCAGCAGCAACAGACAGGACAGGGCGGATAGCAATCAGCCCCAGCATTTT. Its translation is CASSNRQDRADSNQPQHF.

V usage is TRBV10-1 and J usage is TRBJ2-3; 15 bases line up with TRBD2. J lost 4 bases, V lost 3 bases, and 5 bases had no gene match. CDR3 length: 17 amino acids. The germline CDR1 and CDR2 sequences are WNHNN and SYGVQD (reference sequence). In DNA form, the CDR3 reads TGCGCCAGCAGTGAAGGGACTAGCGGGAGGCATGCAGATACGCAGTATTTT. Encoded protein: CASSEGTSGRHADTQYF.